The 9 T cell receptor beta chains below come from one sample, sequenced in a study of shared clonotypes between healthy human individuals. The assay was immunoSEQ multiplex PCR, and TCRdb's table has in-frame clones only and misses some. This sample has 1.6 million or so clones, with around 97% found just once. Material: naive CD4+ T cells sorted from blood. The sample's subset: CD45RA+ positively selected. The receptors stem from a man aged 25 to 40 in good health.

V usage is TRBV6-6 and J usage is TRBJ1-4; D is unresolved. Trimming left V 4 bases short and J 1 base short, with 10 bases between. Germline CDR1 MNHNY, CDR2 SVGAGI (reference sequence). The CDR3 extends over 15 amino acids. CDR3 in amino acids: CASSSGRVTNEKLFF. The CDR3 DNA sequence: TGTGCCAGCAGTTCCGGACGGGTAACTAATGAAAAACTGTTTTTT.

The chain employs TRBV7-2 and TRBJ2-7; possibly TRBD2 for D (5 bases). Germline V gene sequence: CDR1 SGHTA, CDR2 FQGNSA. The CDR3 has 15 residues. V lost 5 bases and J 3 bases, leaving 17 bases between the germline ends. CDR3 DNA: TGTGCCAGCAGCCCCGGACGAAAGACTATCTACGAGCAGTACTTC. Translated, it gives CASSPGRKTIYEQYF.

J is TRBJ1-1 and V is TRBV14; D not certain. V was shortened by 2 bases and J by 3 bases, with 7 bases between the two germline ends. Germline CDR1 is SGHDN and CDR2 is FVKESK. The length of the CDR3 is 13 residues. The CDR3, as DNA: TGTGCCAGCAGCCAATACCCGGACACTGAAGCTTTCTTT. This translates into CASSQYPDTEAFF.

The chain uses TRBV28 and TRBJ2-5; tentative D call: TRBD1 (6 bases). CDR3 length: 12 amino acids. CDR1 MDHEN and CDR2 SYDVKM come from the germline V gene. The V end was cut by 2 bases, the J end by 7 bases, with 8 bases between. CDR3 in amino acids: CASSLRGGTQYF. DNA for the CDR3: TGTGCCAGCAGTTTACGAGGGGGGACCCAGTACTTC.

The chain carries TRBV10-3 and TRBJ2-2; D possibly corresponds to TRBD2 (6 bases). This CDR3 region has 13 residues. Germline V lookup: CDR1 ENHRY, CDR2 SYGVKD. V lost 10 bases and J lost 1, with 10 bases in between. The CDR3 here is CASRLENTGELFF. CDR3 bases: TGTGCCAGTCGACTAGAGAACACCGGGGAGCTGTTTTTT.

The V gene is TRBV28, the J gene TRBJ1-2, with a tentative D call TRBD1 (6 bases). CDR3 length equals 13 residues. Looked up from germline, CDR1 is MDHEN and CDR2 is SYDVKM. V gave up 5 bases and J gave up 14 bases, with 21 bases separating them. CDR3 sequence: CASSRPWDIGGTF. Here the CDR3 DNA reads TGTGCCAGCAGTCGTCCTTGGGACATTGGGGGGACCTTC.

As concerns this clone: Additional DNA sequences in this sample encode the identical CDR3. The chain joins TRBV6-5 to TRBJ1-5; the match to TRBD1 covers 9 bases. This CDR3 has 14 residues. In germline, CDR1 is MNHEY, CDR2 SVGAGI. Trimming at V came to 6 bases and at J to 6 bases, leaving 6 bases not matched to a gene. The CDR3 loop is CASSPTGGGQPQHF. DNA of the CDR3: TGTGCCAGCAGCCCGACAGGGGGAGGTCAGCCCCAGCATTTT.

The chain carries TRBV28 and TRBJ2-1; 7 bases align to TRBD2. V shed 5 bases, J shed 0 bases, and the junction held 4 bases outside the gene matches. CDR3 length equals 15 residues. Germline V gives CDR1 MDHEN, CDR2 SYDVKM. The CDR3 here is CASSASGVSYNEQFF. CDR3 sequence (DNA): TGTGCCAGCAGTGCAAGCGGGGTCTCCTACAATGAGCAGTTCTTC.

The rearrangement links TRBV6-5 to TRBJ2-3, with 10 bases that match TRBD1. Germline assignment: CDR1 MNHEY and CDR2 SVGAGI. CDR3 length: 14 amino acids. J lost 6 bases, V lost 6 bases, and 6 bases had no gene match. The CDR3 loop is CASRKTGGVDTQYF. The CDR3 DNA follows: TGTGCCAGCAGAAAGACAGGGGGCGTGGATACGCAGTATTTT.